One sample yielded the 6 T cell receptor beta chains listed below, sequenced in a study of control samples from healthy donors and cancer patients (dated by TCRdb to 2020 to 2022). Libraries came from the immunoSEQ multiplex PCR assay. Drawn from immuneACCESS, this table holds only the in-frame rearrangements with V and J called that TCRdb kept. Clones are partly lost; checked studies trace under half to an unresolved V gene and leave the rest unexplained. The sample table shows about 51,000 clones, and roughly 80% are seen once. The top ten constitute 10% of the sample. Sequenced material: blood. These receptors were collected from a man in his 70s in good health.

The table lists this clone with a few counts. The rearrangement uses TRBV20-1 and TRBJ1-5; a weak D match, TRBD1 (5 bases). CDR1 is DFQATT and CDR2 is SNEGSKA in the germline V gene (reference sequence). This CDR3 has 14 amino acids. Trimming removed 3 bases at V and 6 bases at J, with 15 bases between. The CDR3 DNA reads TGCAGTGCTAGTTACCCAGGGAAGGCTCAGCCCCAGCATTTT. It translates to CSASYPGKAQPQHF.

The chain's CDR3 is CASSPAGANVLTF. CDR3 coding DNA: TGTGCCAGCAGTCCCGCAGGGGCCAACGTCCTGACTTTC. The chain is built from TRBV6-5 and TRBJ2-6; D is uncertain. V was pared by 5 bases and J by 4 bases, with 6 bases between. This CDR3 is 13 amino acids long. Germline V CDR1 and CDR2: MNHEY, SVGAGI.

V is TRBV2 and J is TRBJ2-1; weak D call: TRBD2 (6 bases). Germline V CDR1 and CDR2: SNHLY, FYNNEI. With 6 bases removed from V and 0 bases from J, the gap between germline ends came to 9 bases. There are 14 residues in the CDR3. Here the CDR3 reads CASRGGSSYNEQFF. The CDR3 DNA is TGTGCCAGCAGGGGGGGTAGCTCCTACAATGAGCAGTTCTTC.

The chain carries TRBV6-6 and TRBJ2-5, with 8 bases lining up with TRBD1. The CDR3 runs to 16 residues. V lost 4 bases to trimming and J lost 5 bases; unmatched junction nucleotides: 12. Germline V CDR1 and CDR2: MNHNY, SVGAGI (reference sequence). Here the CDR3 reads CASSSMGQVEGETQYF. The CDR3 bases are TGTGCCAGCAGTTCCATGGGACAGGTGGAGGGGGAGACCCAGTACTTC.

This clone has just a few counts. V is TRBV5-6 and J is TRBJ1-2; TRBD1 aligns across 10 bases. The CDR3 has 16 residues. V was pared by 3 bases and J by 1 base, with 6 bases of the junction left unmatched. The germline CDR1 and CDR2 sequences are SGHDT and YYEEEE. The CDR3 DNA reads TGTGCCAGCAGCTGGGGACAGGGGCCGATTAACTATGGCTACACCTTC. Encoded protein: CASSWGQGPINYGYTF.

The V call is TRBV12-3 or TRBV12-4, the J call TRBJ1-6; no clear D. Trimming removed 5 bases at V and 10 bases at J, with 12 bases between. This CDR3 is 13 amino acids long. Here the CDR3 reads CASSQGAISPLHF. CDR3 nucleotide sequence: TGTGCCAGCAGTCAAGGTGCTATATCACCCCTCCACTTT.